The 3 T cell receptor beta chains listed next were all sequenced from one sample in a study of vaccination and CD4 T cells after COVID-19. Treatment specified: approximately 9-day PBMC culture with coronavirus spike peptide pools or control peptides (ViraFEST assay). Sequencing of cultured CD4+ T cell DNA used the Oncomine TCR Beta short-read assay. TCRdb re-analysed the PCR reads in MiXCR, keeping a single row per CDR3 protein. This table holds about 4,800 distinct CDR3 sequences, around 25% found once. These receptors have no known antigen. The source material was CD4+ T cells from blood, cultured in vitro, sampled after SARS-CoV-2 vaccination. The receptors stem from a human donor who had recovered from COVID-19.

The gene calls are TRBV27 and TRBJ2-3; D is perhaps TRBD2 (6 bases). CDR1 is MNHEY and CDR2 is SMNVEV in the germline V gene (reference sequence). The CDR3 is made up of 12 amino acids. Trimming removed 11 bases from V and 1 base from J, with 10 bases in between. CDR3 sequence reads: CASSGGTDTQYF. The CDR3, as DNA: TGTGCCTCTTCGGGGGGCACAGATACGCAGTATTTT.

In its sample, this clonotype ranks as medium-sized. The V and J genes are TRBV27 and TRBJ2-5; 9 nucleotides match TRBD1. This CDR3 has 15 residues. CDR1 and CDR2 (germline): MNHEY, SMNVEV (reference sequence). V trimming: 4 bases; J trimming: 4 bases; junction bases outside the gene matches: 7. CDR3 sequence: CASSYGDRARETQYF. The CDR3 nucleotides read TGTGCCAGCAGTTATGGGGACAGGGCTCGAGAGACCCAGTACTTC.

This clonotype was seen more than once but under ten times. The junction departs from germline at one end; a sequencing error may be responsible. The CDR3 DNA sequence: TGTGCTAGCAGCTTAGTAGGAGGGGCCGGTTACAATGAGCAGTTCTTC. Translated, it gives CASSLVGGAGYNEQFF. The chain has TRBV7-7 and TRBJ2-1, with D tentatively TRBD2 (6 bases). Germline loops: CDR1 SSHAT, CDR2 FNYEAQ (reference sequence). The CDR3 runs to 16 residues.